This T cell receptor beta chain was profiled in a study of blood T cell repertoires in COVID-19. V was pared by 5 bases and J by 4 bases, with 10 bases of the junction left unmatched. The CDR3 consists of 15 residues. Germline CDR1 SEHNR, CDR2 FQNEAQ (reference sequence). Some clones are missing from TCRdb's copy, which holds only in-frame ones; the method was immunoSEQ multiplex PCR. This table holds fewer than 500,000 clones, nearly 90% found once. This chain uses TRBV7-9 with TRBJ1-1; 7 bases are a match to TRBD1. The TCR originated in a woman aged 18-29 years with acute COVID-19. The material sequenced was PBMCs or T cells enriched from blood (not recorded which). In DNA form, the CDR3 reads TGTGCCAGCAGCACCCGACAGGGTAAAGGCACTGAAGCTTTCTTT. Protein sequence: CASSTRQGKGTEAFF.